These 30 T cell receptor beta chains were sequenced from one sample in a study of blood T cell repertoires in COVID-19. Measured with immunoSEQ multiplex PCR; TCRdb has only the in-frame clones, and not every one. Altogether about 490,000 clones are present, 70% to 90% being singletons, with the ten largest covering approximately 3%. Sequenced material: peripheral blood. The receptors originated from a human donor in a cohort sampled during active COVID-19.

This chain links TRBV5-1 with TRBJ2-1; TRBD1 might be the D (5 bases). The germline V and J ends were trimmed by 0 bases and 8 bases, with 12 bases remaining between them. Per germline, CDR1 SGHRS and CDR2 YFSETQ. The CDR3 runs to 14 residues. CDR3 loop: CASSLAIRVDEQFF. The CDR3 DNA is TGCGCCAGCAGCTTGGCCATCAGGGTCGATGAGCAGTTCTTC.

For this clone: Other nucleotide sequences in the sample specify the same CDR3. This sequence joins TRBV3-1 (or the pseudogene TRBV3-2) and TRBJ1-3; TRBD1 aligns across 7 bases. V shed 1 base, J shed 4 bases, and the junction held 4 bases outside the gene matches. CDR1 is LGHDT and CDR2 is YNNKEL in the germline V gene (reference sequence). CDR3 length equals 15 residues. CDR3 DNA: TGTGCCAGCAGCCAAGGACAGGGTGCAGGAAACACCATATATTTT. Translated, it gives CASSQGQGAGNTIYF.

The chain employs TRBV11-2 and TRBJ2-7, with D perhaps matching TRBD1 (5 bases). CDR3 length: 13 amino acids. V lost 7 bases and J lost 7, with 17 bases in between. From germline, CDR1 is SGHAT and CDR2 FQNNGV. The CDR3 spells CASNKQGQGEQYF. Here the CDR3 DNA reads TGTGCCAGCAATAAGCAGGGTCAAGGTGAGCAGTACTTC.

This clone was observed a handful of times. The chain joins TRBV27 to TRBJ2-2; TRBD2 matches at 9 bases. The germline gives CDR1 MNHEY, CDR2 SMNVEV (reference sequence). The V gene end was trimmed by 7 bases and the J gene end by 4 bases; junction bases not matched to a gene: 19. This CDR3 is built from 19 residues. In DNA, the CDR3 is TGTGCCAGCACGCAGCGGGGCGGGAGGGCCAGGGCGGTCACCGGGGAGCTGTTTTTT. It yields the protein CASTQRGGRARAVTGELFF.

The sample holds one count of this clone. The chain links TRBV7-2 to TRBJ2-7; TRBD2 aligns across 7 bases. The CDR3 is made up of 16 amino acids. Germline V gene lookup returns CDR1 SGHTA and CDR2 FQGNSA. Losses at the gene ends were 5 bases for V and 5 bases for J; bases not matched to a gene: 15. The CDR3 loop is CASSLWVDLAVNEQYF. As DNA, the CDR3 is TGTGCCAGCAGCCTTTGGGTCGACCTAGCGGTTAACGAGCAGTACTTC. Combining the CDR3 with reference TRBV7-2 and TRBJ2-7 gives the whole variable domain GAGVSQSPSNKVTEKGKDVELRCDPISGHTALYWYRQSLGQGLEFLIYFQGNSAPDKSGLPSDRFSAERTGGSVSTLTIQRTQQEDSAVYLCASSLWVDLAVNEQYFGPGTRLTVT.

The chain is built from TRBV5-1 and TRBJ2-7, with D maybe TRBD1 (6 bases). Per the germline V gene, CDR1 is SGHRS and CDR2 is YFSETQ. Deletions cut 0 bases from V and 4 bases from J, with 8 bases between. The CDR3 extends over 13 amino acids. The CDR3 spells CASSLAQGYEQYF. CDR3 DNA sequence: TGCGCCAGCAGCTTGGCACAGGGATACGAGCAGTACTTC.

The rearrangement joins TRBV7-2 to TRBJ1-4; D uncertain. The germline V and J ends were trimmed by 5 bases and 5 bases, with 15 bases remaining between them. This CDR3 comprises 15 residues. Germline loops: CDR1 SGHTA, CDR2 FQGNSA. The CDR3 sequence: CASSQGRRSNEKLFF. The DNA of the CDR3 is TGTGCCAGCAGCCAAGGCCGGCGGTCGAATGAAAAACTGTTTTTT.

CDR3 bases: TGTGCCAGCTCACCCCCGAGGACAGGGGAGAATCAGCCCCAGCATTTT. This translates into CASSPPRTGENQPQHF. The V call is TRBV18, the J call TRBJ1-5; 9 bases agree with TRBD1. The CDR3 is 16 amino acids. The V and J ends lost 3 bases and 4 bases, in that order; junction bases with no gene match: 7. Germline assignment: CDR1 KGHSH and CDR2 LQKENI.

The chain is built from TRBV20-1 and TRBJ2-7, with TRBD2 matching 8 bases. The trim removed 3 bases at V and 4 bases at J, leaving 5 bases unmatched. Germline V gives CDR1 DFQATT, CDR2 SNEGSKA (reference sequence). The CDR3 contains 13 residues. CDR3 in amino acids: CSASTPSGYEQYF. DNA of the CDR3: TGCAGTGCTAGTACCCCTAGCGGGTACGAGCAGTACTTC.

A word on this clone: Other DNA variants within this sample encode the same CDR3. The rearrangement links TRBV24-1 to TRBJ2-3; tentative D call: TRBD1 (7 bases). Germline CDR1 and CDR2: KGHDR and SFDVKD. The CDR3 length is 16 residues. The V end was cut by 0 bases, the J end by 1 base, with 10 bases between. The CDR3 sequence: CATSDLARGGTDTQYF. The CDR3 coding sequence is TGTGCCACCAGTGATTTGGCCAGGGGGGGCACAGATACGCAGTATTTT.

The chain has TRBV5-5 and TRBJ2-7; maybe TRBD1 (6 bases). Deletions cut 4 bases from V and 2 bases from J, with 13 bases between. The CDR3 consists of 14 residues. CDR1 SGHKS and CDR2 YYEKEE come from the germline V gene (reference sequence). Written as DNA, the CDR3 is TGTGCCAGCAGCGACGACAGGTCGCCCTACGAGCAGTACTTC. Translating gives CASSDDRSPYEQYF.

The J gene is TRBJ2-1, the V gene TRBV10-3, with 14 bases aligning to TRBD2. The germline CDR1 and CDR2 sequences are ENHRY and SYGVKD. The CDR3 is made up of 17 amino acids. Trimming took 6 bases from V and 4 from J; bases not matched to a gene: 8. The CDR3 bases are TGTGCCATCAGAGGTGGACTAGCGGGAGGAGGATACAATGAGCAGTTCTTC. Protein: CAIRGGLAGGGYNEQFF.

The chain links TRBV9 to TRBJ2-1, with 9 bases fitting TRBD2. The CDR3 totals 16 residues. Germline V gives CDR1 SGDLS, CDR2 YYNGEE. With 2 bases clipped from V and 6 bases from J, the junction kept 9 bases outside the gene matches. DNA of the CDR3: TGTGCCAGCAGCGTCGGGCGACTAGCGGACTTCAATGAGCAGTTCTTC. Translated: CASSVGRLADFNEQFF.

The rearrangement joins TRBV3-1 (or the pseudogene TRBV3-2) to TRBJ2-3, with D perhaps TRBD2 (6 bases). This CDR3 has 13 residues. V shed 6 bases and J shed 3 bases, with 10 bases lying between them. Looked up from germline, CDR1 is LGHDT and CDR2 is YNNKEL (reference sequence). This CDR3 is CASRTRGTDTQYF. CDR3 nucleotide sequence: TGTGCCAGCAGAACCCGGGGGACAGATACGCAGTATTTT.

The chain combines TRBV28 with TRBJ1-2; 7 bases are shared with TRBD1. This CDR3 has 16 amino acids. Germline values: CDR1 MDHEN, CDR2 SYDVKM. V gave up 3 bases and J gave up 0 bases; unmatched junction bases: 7. Here the CDR3 reads CASSFSRGTPNYGYTF. As DNA, the CDR3 is TGTGCCAGCAGTTTCTCCAGGGGGACGCCTAACTATGGCTACACCTTC.

Written as DNA, the CDR3 is TGTGCCAGCAGCCTAGGTCGGCTAGCGGGAGGAGAGACCCAGTACTTC. This codes for CASSLGRLAGGETQYF. The chain has TRBV11-3 and TRBJ2-5; 11 bases map to TRBD2. Trimming at V came to 5 bases and at J to 4 bases, leaving 9 bases not matched to a gene. Germline lookup yields CDR1 SGHNT and CDR2 YENEEA. This CDR3 contains 16 residues.

The CDR3 loop reads CASSQESLGNRAGESTDTQYF. The CDR3 DNA sequence: TGCGCCAGCAGCCAAGAGTCCCTGGGTAACCGGGCGGGAGAAAGCACAGATACGCAGTATTTT. The chain joins TRBV4-1 to TRBJ2-3; the match to TRBD2 covers 7 bases. CDR1 and CDR2 (germline): MGHRA, YSYEKL. The V and J ends lost 0 bases and 0 bases, in that order; junction bases with no gene match: 18. This CDR3 spans 21 amino acids.

This clone was seen a few times. The genes are TRBV6-5 and TRBJ1-4; D not resolved. The V gene lost 2 bases and the J gene lost 4 bases, with 11 bases spanning the gap. This CDR3 region has 15 residues. Germline-derived CDR1 and CDR2 are MNHEY and SVGAGI. The CDR3 spells CASSYEPGFNEKLFF. The DNA of the CDR3 is TGTGCCAGCAGTTACGAACCGGGATTTAATGAAAAACTGTTTTTT.

V is TRBV5-6 and J is TRBJ2-2; 8 bases agree with TRBD2. Unmatched junction bases numbered 9, after V lost 4 bases and J lost 1 base. The CDR3 covers 17 residues. CDR1 SGHDT and CDR2 YYEEEE come from the germline V gene. In DNA form, the CDR3 reads TGTGCCAGCAGCGTGGCATTAGCGGGGCGGAACACCGGGGAGCTGTTTTTT. Its protein is CASSVALAGRNTGELFF. The full variable domain, with the rest looked up from reference TRBV5-6 and TRBJ2-2, is DAGVTQSPTHLIKTRGQQVTLRCSPKSGHDTVSWYQQALGQGPQFIFQYYEEEERQRGNFPDRFSGHQFPNYSSELNVNALLLGDSALYLCASSVALAGRNTGELFFGEGSRLTVL.

This clone is medium-sized by share. The chain carries TRBV18 and TRBJ2-7, with 8 positions matching TRBD1. CDR1 is KGHSH, CDR2 LQKENI, per germline. With V trimmed by 4 bases and J by 0 bases, 5 bases remained unmatched. The CDR3 has 15 residues. CDR3 residues: CASSQDRAYSYEQYF. CDR3 nucleotide sequence: TGTGCCAGCTCACAGGACAGGGCGTACTCCTACGAGCAGTACTTC.

This chain uses TRBV19 with TRBJ1-1; D is unresolved. The V end lost 4 bases, the J end lost 1 base, and 16 bases lay between the germline ends. The germline V gene encodes CDR1 LNHDA and CDR2 SQIVND (reference sequence). The CDR3 covers 16 residues. CDR3 nucleotide sequence: TGTGCCAGTAGTAACCCGGCAGGACGGGAGAACACTGAAGCTTTCTTT. This sequence encodes CASSNPAGRENTEAFF.

Only one count was recorded for this clone. The V and J genes are TRBV9 and TRBJ1-4, with TRBD1 as a possible D gene (5 bases). Trimming shortened V by 6 bases and J by 0 bases, and 9 bases separated the two germline ends. Germline assignment: CDR1 SGDLS and CDR2 YYNGEE. This CDR3 spans 14 amino acids. The DNA of the CDR3 is TGTGCCAGCAACAGGTTTGCAACTAATGAAAAACTGTTTTTT. Translation gives CASNRFATNEKLFF.

There are a few counts of this clone. The genes are TRBV30 and TRBJ1-5; TRBD1 agrees at 7 bases. Trimming removed 3 bases from V and 5 bases from J; junction bases left unmatched: 4. There are 13 residues in the CDR3. Germline V gene lookup returns CDR1 GTSNPN and CDR2 SVGIG (reference sequence). CDR3 in DNA: TGTGCCTGGAGGAGACAGGGTTATCAGCCCCAGCATTTT. Protein product: CAWRRQGYQPQHF. Combining the CDR3 with reference TRBV30 and TRBJ1-5 gives the whole variable domain SQTIHQWPATLVQPVGSPLSLECTVEGTSNPNLYWYRQAAGRGLQLLFYSVGIGQISSEVPQNLSASRPQDRQFILSSKKLLLSDSGFYLCAWRRQGYQPQHFGDGTRLSIL.

The rearrangement links TRBV30 to TRBJ1-5; 7 bases line up with TRBD1. The V gene end was trimmed by 2 bases and the J gene end by 6 bases; junction bases not matched to a gene: 7. The CDR3 loop spans 14 amino acids. The germline gives CDR1 GTSNPN, CDR2 SVGIG (reference sequence). Here the CDR3 reads CAWSSGQVFQPQHF. The DNA of the CDR3 is TGTGCCTGGAGTAGCGGACAGGTTTTTCAGCCCCAGCATTTT.

The V gene is TRBV9, the J gene TRBJ1-2; 7 bases fit TRBD1. The CDR3 is 14 amino acids. CDR1 is SGDLS and CDR2 is YYNGEE in the germline V gene. Trimming at V came to 3 bases and at J to 4 bases, leaving 6 bases not matched to a gene. The CDR3 sequence is CASSATGQSYGYTF. CDR3 sequence (DNA): TGTGCCAGCAGCGCGACGGGACAGAGCTATGGCTACACCTTC.

This clone was observed a single time. The V gene is TRBV27, the J gene TRBJ1-3; the D gene is possibly TRBD1 (6 bases). The V and J ends lost 6 bases and 4 bases respectively, with 13 bases between them. The CDR3 runs 14 residues. Per the germline V gene, CDR1 is MNHEY and CDR2 is SMNVEV (reference sequence). This CDR3 reads CASSRQGSGNTIYF. The CDR3, as DNA: TGTGCCAGCAGCCGCCAGGGGAGCGGAAACACCATATATTTT.

The chain joins TRBV25-1 to TRBJ1-2; 8 bases fit TRBD1. The CDR3 has 14 residues. Germline CDR1 is MGHDK and CDR2 is SYGVNS. Trimming at V came to 1 base and at J to 8 bases, leaving 6 bases not matched to a gene. The CDR3 protein is CASSEWGQEYGYTF. The CDR3 region has the DNA TGTGCCAGCAGTGAATGGGGACAGGAGTACGGCTACACCTTC.

The CDR3 DNA reads TGTGCCAGCAGCGTCACTTCTAGCCCCTACAATGAGCAGTTCTTC. This encodes CASSVTSSPYNEQFF. This chain joins TRBV9 and TRBJ2-1; possible D gene TRBD2, 5 bases. Germline CDR1 and CDR2: SGDLS and YYNGEE. V gave up 2 bases and J gave up 2 bases, with 11 bases separating them. CDR3 length: 15 amino acids. Variable domain in full (rest from reference TRBV9 and TRBJ2-1): DSGVTQTPKHLITATGQRVTLRCSPRSGDLSVYWYQQSLDQGLQFLIQYYNGEERAKGNILERFSAQQFPDLHSELNLSSLELGDSALYFCASSVTSSPYNEQFFGPGTRLTVL.

The J gene is TRBJ2-2, the V gene TRBV10-2, with 8 nucleotides matching TRBD1. The V gene end was trimmed by 4 bases and the J gene end by 6 bases; junction bases not matched to a gene: 7. CDR1 is WSHSY and CDR2 is SAAADI in the germline V gene. CDR3 size: 15 residues. The CDR3 sequence is CASSGQGALPGELFF. In DNA, the CDR3 is TGCGCCAGCAGTGGGCAGGGGGCGCTCCCCGGGGAGCTGTTTTTT.

The chain carries TRBV5-6 and TRBJ2-5; 8 bases fit TRBD1. V dropped 2 bases and J dropped 3; count of bases not matched to a gene: 6. The CDR3 runs to 15 residues. Germline V gives CDR1 SGHDT, CDR2 YYEEEE. CDR3 amino acids: CASSLFVTGEETQYF. CDR3 coding DNA: TGTGCCAGCAGCTTATTTGTGACAGGGGAAGAGACCCAGTACTTC.